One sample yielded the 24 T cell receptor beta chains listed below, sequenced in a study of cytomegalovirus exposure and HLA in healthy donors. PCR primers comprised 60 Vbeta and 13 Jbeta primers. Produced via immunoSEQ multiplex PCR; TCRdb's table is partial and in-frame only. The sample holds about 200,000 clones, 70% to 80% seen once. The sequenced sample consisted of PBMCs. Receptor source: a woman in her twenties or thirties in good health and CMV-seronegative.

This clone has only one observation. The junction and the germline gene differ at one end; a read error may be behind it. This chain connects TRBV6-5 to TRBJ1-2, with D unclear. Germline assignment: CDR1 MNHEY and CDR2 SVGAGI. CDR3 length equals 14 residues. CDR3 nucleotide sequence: TGTGCCAGCAGTTATCGACGGGATTTCTATGGCTACCCCTTC. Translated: CASSYRRDFYGYPF.

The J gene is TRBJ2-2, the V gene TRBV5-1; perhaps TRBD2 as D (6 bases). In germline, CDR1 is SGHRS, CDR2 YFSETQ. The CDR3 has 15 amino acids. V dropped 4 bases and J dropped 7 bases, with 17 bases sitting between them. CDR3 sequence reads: CASSRDSGGDGELFF. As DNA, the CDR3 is TGCGCCAGCAGCAGGGACTCGGGCGGCGACGGGGAGCTGTTTTTT.

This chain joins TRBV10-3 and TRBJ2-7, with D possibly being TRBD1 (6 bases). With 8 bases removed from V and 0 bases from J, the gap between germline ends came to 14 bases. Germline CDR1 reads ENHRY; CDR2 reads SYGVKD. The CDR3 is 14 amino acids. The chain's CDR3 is CAISETGASYEQYF. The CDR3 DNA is TGTGCCATCTCTGAGACAGGCGCCTCCTACGAGCAGTACTTC.

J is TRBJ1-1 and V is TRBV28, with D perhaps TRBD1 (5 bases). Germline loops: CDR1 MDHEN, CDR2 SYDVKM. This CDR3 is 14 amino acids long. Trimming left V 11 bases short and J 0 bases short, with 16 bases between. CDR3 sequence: CASRIQAMNTEAFF. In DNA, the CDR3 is TGTGCCTCGAGGATACAGGCCATGAACACTGAAGCTTTCTTT.

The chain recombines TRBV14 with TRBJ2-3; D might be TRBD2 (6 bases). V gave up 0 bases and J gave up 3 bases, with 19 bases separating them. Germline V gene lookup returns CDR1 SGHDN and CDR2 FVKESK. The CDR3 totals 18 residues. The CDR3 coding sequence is TGTGCCAGCAGCCAAGATCGAAACAGCCGGGGGTTGACAGATACGCAGTATTTT. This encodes CASSQDRNSRGLTDTQYF.

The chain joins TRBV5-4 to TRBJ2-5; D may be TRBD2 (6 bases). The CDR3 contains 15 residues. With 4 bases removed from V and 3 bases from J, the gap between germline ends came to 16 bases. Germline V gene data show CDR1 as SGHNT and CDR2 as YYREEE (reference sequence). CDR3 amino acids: CASSRDLLTKETQYF. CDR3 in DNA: TGTGCCAGCAGCCGGGACTTATTGACAAAAGAGACCCAGTACTTC. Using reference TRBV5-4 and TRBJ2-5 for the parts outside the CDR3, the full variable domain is ETGVTQSPTHLIKTRGQQVTLRCSSQSGHNTVSWYQQALGQGPQFIFQYYREEENGRGNFPPRFSGLQFPNYSSELNVNALELDDSALYLCASSRDLLTKETQYFGPGTRLLVL.

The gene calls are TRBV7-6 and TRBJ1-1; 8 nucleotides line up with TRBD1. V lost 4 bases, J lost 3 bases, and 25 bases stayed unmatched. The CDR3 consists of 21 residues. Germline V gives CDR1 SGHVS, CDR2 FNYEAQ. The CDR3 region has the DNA TGTGCCAGCAGCTCTATTGGCGCCTATATCGGACAGGGATTGGGAGACACTGAAGCTTTCTTT. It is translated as CASSSIGAYIGQGLGDTEAFF.

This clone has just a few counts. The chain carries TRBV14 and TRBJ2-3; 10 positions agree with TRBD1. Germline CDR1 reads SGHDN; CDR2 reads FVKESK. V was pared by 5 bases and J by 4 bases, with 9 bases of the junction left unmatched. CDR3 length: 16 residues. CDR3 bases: TGTGCCAGCAGCACCCGGGACAGGGGATTCGCAGATACGCAGTATTTT. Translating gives CASSTRDRGFADTQYF.

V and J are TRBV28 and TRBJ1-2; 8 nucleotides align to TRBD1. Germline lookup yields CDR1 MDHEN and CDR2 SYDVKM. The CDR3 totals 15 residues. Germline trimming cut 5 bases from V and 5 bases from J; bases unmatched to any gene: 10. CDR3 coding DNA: TGTGCCAGCAGTCCCTCAGGGGGCGCTTTATATGGCTACACCTTC. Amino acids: CASSPSGGALYGYTF.

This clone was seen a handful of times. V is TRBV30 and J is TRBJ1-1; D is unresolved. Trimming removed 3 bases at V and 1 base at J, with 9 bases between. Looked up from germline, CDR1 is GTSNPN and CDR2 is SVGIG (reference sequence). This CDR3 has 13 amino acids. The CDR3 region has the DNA TGTGCCTGGAGAAGCTCAGGGAACACTGAAGCTTTCTTT. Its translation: CAWRSSGNTEAFF.

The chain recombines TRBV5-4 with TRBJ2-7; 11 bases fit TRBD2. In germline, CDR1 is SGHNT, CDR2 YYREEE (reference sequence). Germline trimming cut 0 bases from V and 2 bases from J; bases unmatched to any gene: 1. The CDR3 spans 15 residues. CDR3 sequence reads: CASSLGLAGTYEQYF. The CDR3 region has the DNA TGTGCCAGCAGCTTGGGACTAGCGGGAACCTACGAGCAGTACTTC.

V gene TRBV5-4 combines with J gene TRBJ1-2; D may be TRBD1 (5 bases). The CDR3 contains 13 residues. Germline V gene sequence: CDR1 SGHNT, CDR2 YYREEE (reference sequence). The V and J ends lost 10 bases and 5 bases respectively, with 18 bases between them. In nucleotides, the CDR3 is TGTGCCGTCAAGGCCGGGGGTGGATATGGCTACACCTTC. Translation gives CAVKAGGGYGYTF.

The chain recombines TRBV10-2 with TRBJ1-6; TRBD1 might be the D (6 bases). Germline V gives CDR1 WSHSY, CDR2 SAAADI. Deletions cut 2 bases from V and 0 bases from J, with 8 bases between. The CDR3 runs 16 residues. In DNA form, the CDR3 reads TGCGCCAGCAGTGAGCAGGGGAGCTCCTATAATTCACCCCTCCACTTT. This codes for CASSEQGSSYNSPLHF.

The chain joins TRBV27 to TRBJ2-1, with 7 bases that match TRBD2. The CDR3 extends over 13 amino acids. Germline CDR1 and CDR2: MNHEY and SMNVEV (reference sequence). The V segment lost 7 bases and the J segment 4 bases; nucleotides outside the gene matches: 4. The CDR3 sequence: CASTRGGYNEQFF. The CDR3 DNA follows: TGTGCCAGCACCCGCGGGGGTTACAATGAGCAGTTCTTC.

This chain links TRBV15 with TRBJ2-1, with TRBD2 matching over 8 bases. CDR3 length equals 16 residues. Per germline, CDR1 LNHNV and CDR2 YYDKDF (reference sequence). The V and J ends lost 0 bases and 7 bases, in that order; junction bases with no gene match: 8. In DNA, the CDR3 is TGTGCCACCAGCAGAGATATAAGCGGGAGAGGGAATGAGCAGTTCTTC. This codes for CATSRDISGRGNEQFF.

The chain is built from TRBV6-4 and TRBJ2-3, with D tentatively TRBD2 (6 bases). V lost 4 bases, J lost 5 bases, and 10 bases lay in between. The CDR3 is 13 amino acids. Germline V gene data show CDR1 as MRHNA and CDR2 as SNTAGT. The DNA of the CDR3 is TGTGCCAGCAGTGCGGGAGTCCAAGATACGCAGTATTTT. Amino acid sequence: CASSAGVQDTQYF.

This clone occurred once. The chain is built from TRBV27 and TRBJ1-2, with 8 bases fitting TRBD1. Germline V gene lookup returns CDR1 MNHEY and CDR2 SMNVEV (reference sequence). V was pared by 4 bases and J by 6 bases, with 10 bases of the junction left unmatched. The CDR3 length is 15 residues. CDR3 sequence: CASSSGQGDSDGYTF. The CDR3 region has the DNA TGTGCCAGCAGTTCCGGACAGGGAGATTCGGATGGCTACACCTTC.

CDR3 sequence reads: CASSWTGKTEAFF. Written as DNA, the CDR3 is TGCGCCAGCAGCTGGACAGGAAAAACTGAAGCTTTCTTT. The V call is TRBV5-1, the J call TRBJ1-1, with 7 bases lining up with TRBD1. The V gene's germline CDR1 is SGHRS and CDR2 YFSETQ. The ends lost 3 bases at V and 5 bases at J; junction bases unmatched: 4. CDR3 length: 13 amino acids.

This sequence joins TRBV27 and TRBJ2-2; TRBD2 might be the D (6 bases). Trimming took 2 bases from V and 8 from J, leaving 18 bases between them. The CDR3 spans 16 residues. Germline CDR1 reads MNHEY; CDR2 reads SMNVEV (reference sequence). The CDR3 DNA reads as TGTGCCAGCAGTTTACTAGCGTCTTATTCGTGGGGGGAGCTGTTTTTT. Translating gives CASSLLASYSWGELFF.

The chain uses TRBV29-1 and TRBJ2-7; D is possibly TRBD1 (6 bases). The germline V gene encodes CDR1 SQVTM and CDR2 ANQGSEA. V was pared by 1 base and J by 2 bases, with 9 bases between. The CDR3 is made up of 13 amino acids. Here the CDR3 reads CSVEVGAAYEQYF. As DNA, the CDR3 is TGCAGCGTTGAAGTGGGGGCCGCCTACGAGCAGTACTTC.

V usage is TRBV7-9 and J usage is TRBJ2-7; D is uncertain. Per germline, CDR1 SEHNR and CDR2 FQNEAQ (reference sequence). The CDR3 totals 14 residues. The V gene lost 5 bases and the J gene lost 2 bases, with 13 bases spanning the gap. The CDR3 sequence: CASSPLLTTYEQYF. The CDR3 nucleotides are TGTGCCAGCAGCCCCCTGCTGACAACCTACGAGCAGTACTTC.

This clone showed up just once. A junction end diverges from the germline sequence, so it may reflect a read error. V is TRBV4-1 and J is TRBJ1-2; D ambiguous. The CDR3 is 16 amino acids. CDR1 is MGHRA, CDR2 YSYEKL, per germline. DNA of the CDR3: TGCGCCAGCAGCCAAGATCAAGGAGTTATGAACTATGGCTACCCCTTC. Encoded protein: CASSQDQGVMNYGYPF.

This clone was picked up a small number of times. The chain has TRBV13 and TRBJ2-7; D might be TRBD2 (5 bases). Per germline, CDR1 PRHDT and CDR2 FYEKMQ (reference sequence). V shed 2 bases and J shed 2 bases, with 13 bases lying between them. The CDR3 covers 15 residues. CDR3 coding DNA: TGTGCCAGCAGCTTATCACGGCGGGTCCCCTACGAGCAGTACTTC. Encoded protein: CASSLSRRVPYEQYF.

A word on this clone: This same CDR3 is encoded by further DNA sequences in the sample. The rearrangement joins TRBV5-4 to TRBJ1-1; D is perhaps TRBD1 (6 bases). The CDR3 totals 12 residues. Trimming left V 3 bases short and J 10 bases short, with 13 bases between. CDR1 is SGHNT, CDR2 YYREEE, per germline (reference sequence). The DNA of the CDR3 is TGTGCCAGCAGCTGGGGGCAGGACCGAGCTTTCTTT. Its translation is CASSWGQDRAFF.